The clone carrying this T cell receptor beta chain was counted only a few times. The CDR3 contains 15 residues. In germline, CDR1 is LGHNA, CDR2 YNFKEQ. V lost 3 bases and J 4 bases, leaving 15 bases between the germline ends. After template switching added a universal primer site, the resulting cDNA carried unique molecular identifiers. TCRdb re-analysed the 5' RACE reads in MiXCR, keeping a single row per CDR3 protein. The sample shows roughly 750,000 distinct CDR3 sequences, around 20% of them seen only once. The sample belongs to a study of identical twins. The same sample was also used in a study of T cells expressing NK-cell markers. That paper notes: Repertoire data for TCR beta were derived from sorted T cells (CD3+CD56+NKG2C+, CD3+CD56+NKG2C- and CD3+CD56-NKG2C+). One observes that, in a few donors, these clonotypes were also the leading ones within the CD3+CD56-NKG2C+ fraction.

The specimen was PBMCs. The chain couples TRBV4-2 to TRBJ1-2; D is perhaps TRBD1 (5 bases). This clonotype originated in a woman under 30 in good health. The DNA of the CDR3 is TGTGCCAGCAGCCAGGACGGGACGTCCTTCTATGGCTACACCTTC. This encodes CASSQDGTSFYGYTF.